The 27 T cell receptor beta chains presented below share a single source sample, sequenced in a study of CD8+ T cells in alopecia areata. Following RNA extraction, reverse transcription yielded cDNA that acted as the sequencing template. Libraries were prepared by immunoSEQ multiplex PCR; TCRdb keeps only in-frame clonotypes and omits some of them. This sample carries 90,000 to 130,000 clones and no singletons, and around a fifth goes to the top ten. The sequencing input was lesional skin. These TCRs come from a C3H/HeJ mouse with alopecia areata. The MHC haplotype recorded for the strain is H2-k.

In regard to this clone: Mouse gene names and germline throughout. The DNA ends 4 residues before the CDR3 does, and the rest of the CDR3 is filled in from the germline J gene. The gene calls are TRBV13-3 and TRBJ1-1, with 9 bases aligning to TRBD1. Unmatched junction bases numbered 6, after V lost 5 bases and J lost 1 base. Germline V gene sequence: CDR1 NNHDY, CDR2 SYVADS. The CDR3 is made up of 15 amino acids. The part of the CDR3 DNA that was read is TGTGCCAGCAGGGACCCGGACAGGGGGAACACA. Protein sequence: CASRDPDRGNT. The CDR3 as a whole reads CASRDPDRGNTEVFF.

This clone was detected a few times. The database protein in TCRdb disagrees with the DNA translation at residue 17; the sequence shown here was translated from the DNA. All gene names here are mouse names. The read ends 3 residues before the CDR3 terminus; that terminus is restored from the germline J gene. The rearrangement uses TRBV1 and TRBJ1-6; 9 nucleotides agree with TRBD1. TRBJ1-6 is recorded as an ORF, its role being uncertain. This CDR3 region has 20 residues. V trimming: 2 bases; J trimming: 4 bases; junction bases outside the gene matches: 15. Per the germline V gene, CDR1 is NSQYPW and CDR2 is LRSPGD (reference sequence). CDR3 protein: CTCSAIPHRDREIYNSPLYF. The part of the CDR3 DNA that was read is TGCACCTGCAGTGCAATCCCCCATCGGGACAGGGAGATTTATAATTCGCCC.

Regarding this clone: Genes and germline are mouse. The CDR3 extends 4 residues past the end of the read, so its final part is completed from the germline J gene. The chain uses TRBV13-3 and TRBJ1-1, with 7 bases identical to TRBD1. V dropped 2 bases and J dropped 1; count of bases not matched to a gene: 8. CDR1 NNHDY and CDR2 SYVADS come from the germline V gene. The CDR3 has 16 amino acids. The CDR3 sequence is CASSERQGGKNTEVFF. The sequenced CDR3 bases are TGTGCCAGCAGTGAGAGACAGGGTGGGAAAAACACA.

Details on this clone: The genes are named according to mouse. The sequenced fragment ends 4 residues before the CDR3 boundary, so the rest is inferred from the germline J gene. The chain carries TRBV13-3 and TRBJ2-1, with 10 bases matching TRBD2. Germline-derived CDR1 and CDR2 are NNHDY and SYVADS. This CDR3 spans 15 amino acids. With 4 bases clipped from V and 6 bases from J, the junction kept 7 bases outside the gene matches. The sequenced part of the CDR3 DNA is TGTGCCAGCAGTCCTGACTGGGGGGAAGGTGCT. It yields the protein CASSPDWGEGA. The entire CDR3 sequence reads CASSPDWGEGAEQFF.

Note on this clone: The listed genes are named as in mouse. The read terminates 4 residues ahead of where the CDR3 ends, so the germline J gene completes it. V is TRBV13-1 and J is TRBJ2-4, with TRBD2 matching 13 bases. This CDR3 contains 17 residues. With 1 base clipped from V and 0 bases from J, the junction kept 2 bases outside the gene matches. Germline-derived CDR1 and CDR2 are NSHNY and SYGAGN. CDR3 sequence reads: CASSDPGLGGSQNTLYF. The DNA read from the CDR3 is TGTGCCAGCAGTGATCCGGGACTGGGGGGGAGTCAAAAC.

In its sample, this clone was seen a few times. Any gene name here is a mouse gene name. The read terminates 4 residues ahead of where the CDR3 ends, so the germline J gene completes it. This chain links TRBV13-2 with TRBJ1-1; 9 nucleotides agree with TRBD1. Germline values: CDR1 NNHNN, CDR2 SYGAGS (reference sequence). The ends lost 3 bases at V and 2 bases at J; junction bases unmatched: 5. The length of the CDR3 is 15 residues. The CDR3: CASGGDRESNTEVFF. The CDR3 DNA, read in part, is TGTGCCAGCGGTGGGGACAGGGAGAGCAACACA.

This clone was detected ten times or more. The genes and germline here are from mouse. The read is 4 residues too short to cover the CDR3 end, so that end is filled in from the germline J gene. The J gene is TRBJ1-1, the V gene TRBV13-3, with D unclear. The CDR3 has 13 residues. V gave up 6 bases and J gave up 0 bases, with 9 bases separating them. Germline-derived CDR1 and CDR2 are NNHDY and SYVADS. CDR3: CASTAGANTEVFF. The covered CDR3 bases are TGTGCCAGCACGGCAGGAGCAAACACA.

In this sample, this clone turned up a few times. The germline and genes are mouse ones. The read terminates 4 residues ahead of where the CDR3 ends, so the germline J gene completes it. V is TRBV13-2 and J is TRBJ2-1, with 9 bases matching TRBD1. Germline V gene lookup returns CDR1 NNHNN and CDR2 SYGAGS (reference sequence). The CDR3 covers 15 residues. V was clipped by 0 bases and J by 5 bases; unmatched bases: 3. The CDR3 here is CASGDAGDRDAEQFF. Partial CDR3 DNA: TGTGCCAGCGGTGATGCTGGGGACAGGGATGCT.

This clone was recorded a few times. Gene names denote mouse genes. The read finishes 4 residues shy of the CDR3 end, and the germline J gene is used to complete it. The chain couples TRBV1 to TRBJ1-4, with 9 bases matching TRBD1. V dropped 1 base and J dropped 3; count of bases not matched to a gene: 6. There are 17 residues in the CDR3. Germline loops: CDR1 NSQYPW, CDR2 LRSPGD (reference sequence). CDR3: CTCSAGRGTGTNERLFF. The part of the CDR3 DNA that was read is TGCACCTGCAGTGCAGGTCGCGGGACAGGGACCAACGAA.

This clone was counted a few times. Each gene name is a mouse one. The sequenced part of the CDR3 DNA is TGCACCTGCAGTGCAGCGCAGGGGTCAAACACCGGG. It encodes CTCSAAQGSNTG. The full CDR3 is CTCSAAQGSNTGQLYF. The V call is TRBV1, the J call TRBJ2-2; D might be TRBD1 (6 bases). Read coverage stops 4 residues before the CDR3 terminus; the germline J gene supplies the remainder. Trimming removed 1 base from V and 0 bases from J, with 9 bases in between. CDR1 NSQYPW and CDR2 LRSPGD come from the germline V gene (reference sequence). The CDR3 extends over 16 amino acids.

This clone was counted a few times. Mouse gene names and germline throughout. The CDR3 end lies 4 residues beyond the end of the read and is filled in from the germline J gene. The V and J genes are TRBV13-3 and TRBJ2-5, with 8 bases matching TRBD1. The CDR3 is 15 amino acids. Germline assignment: CDR1 NNHDY and CDR2 SYVADS. V shed 4 bases and J 2 bases; nucleotides not matched to a gene: 6. The covered CDR3 bases are TGTGCCAGCAGTTCCCAGGGGGCCGGCCAAGAC. Its protein product is CASSSQGAGQD. The entire CDR3 reads CASSSQGAGQDTQYF.

This clone was recorded a few times. TCRdb's protein and the DNA translation differ at residue 12; the protein here comes from the DNA. The gene names here belong to mouse. The read falls 3 residues short of the CDR3 end, and the missing part is taken from the germline J gene. The chain uses TRBV1 and TRBJ1-6; D is perhaps TRBD1 (6 bases). TRBJ1-6 is an open reading frame whose function is uncertain. This CDR3 has 15 residues. Germline V gene lookup returns CDR1 NSQYPW and CDR2 LRSPGD (reference sequence). Trimming pared 2 bases from V and 7 bases from J, leaving 12 bases between. The DNA read from the CDR3 is TGCACCTGCAGTGCACAGGCAGGGGTCAATTCGCCC. It is translated as CTCSAQAGVNSP. The whole CDR3 sequence is CTCSAQAGVNSPLYF.

With respect to this clone: Gene names and germline refer to mouse. Read data end 4 residues before the CDR3 end; the end is taken from the germline J gene. This chain connects TRBV13-3 to TRBJ2-3; 10 bases agree with TRBD1. CDR3 length: 17 residues. CDR1 and CDR2 from the germline V gene are NNHDY and SYVADS. The V gene end was trimmed by 3 bases and the J gene end by 0 bases; junction bases not matched to a gene: 7. Incomplete CDR3 DNA: TGTGCCAGCAGTGCTGGGACAGGGGCCAGGAGTGCAGAA. Its translation: CASSAGTGARSAE. Given in full, the CDR3 is CASSAGTGARSAETLYF.

A remark on this clone: Genes and germline come from the mouse. The missing CDR3 end, 4 residues past where the read stops, is filled in from the germline J gene. This rearrangement joins TRBV17 to TRBJ2-7; 9 bases match TRBD2. Trimming cost V 3 bases and J 3 bases; bases outside gene matches: 6. The CDR3 length is 15 residues. CDR1 is MNHDT and CDR2 is YYDKIL in the germline V gene. CDR3 in amino acids: CASSRGRDWVYEQYF. The CDR3 DNA, read in part, is TGTGCTAGCAGTAGGGGTCGGGACTGGGTCTAT.

As concerns this clone: Genes and germline come from the mouse. The read terminates 4 residues ahead of where the CDR3 ends, so the germline J gene completes it. This sequence joins TRBV14 and TRBJ2-7; 7 bases line up with TRBD1. The germline V gene encodes CDR1 SGHDT and CDR2 FRDEAV. Losses at the gene ends were 4 bases for V and 2 bases for J; bases not matched to a gene: 3. This CDR3 is built from 13 residues. The CDR3 loop reads CASSGQDPYEQYF. The CDR3 bases that were read are TGTGCCAGCAGTGGACAGGACCCCTAT.

This clone was detected only a few times. Genes and germline come from the mouse. The read comes to an end 4 residues before the CDR3 does, leaving the germline J gene to fill in the end. This rearrangement joins TRBV19 to TRBJ2-5; D gene unclear. The CDR3 contains 13 residues. The germline V gene encodes CDR1 FNHDT and CDR2 SITEND (reference sequence). Incomplete CDR3 DNA: TGTGCCAGCAGTATAAAAACTGAAGAC. Translation gives CASSIKTED. The full CDR3 reads CASSIKTEDTQYF. The whole variable domain, filled in from reference TRBV19 and TRBJ2-5, reads GGIITQTPKFLIGQEGQKLTLKCQQNFNHDTMYWYRQDSGKGLRLIYYSITENDLQKGDLSEGYDASREKKSSFSLTVTSAQKNEMAVFLCASSIKTEDTQYFGPGTRLLVL.

This clone was counted at least ten times. All gene names here are mouse names. The read finishes 4 residues shy of the CDR3 end, and the germline J gene is used to complete it. The gene calls are TRBV1 and TRBJ2-7; 9 positions match TRBD1. The germline V gene has CDR1 NSQYPW and CDR2 LRSPGD (reference sequence). The CDR3 has 16 amino acids. The CDR3: CTCSARPGQGFYEQYF. CDR3 bases read: TGCACCTGCAGTGCCCGACCGGGACAGGGTTTTTAT.

In its sample, this clone was seen many times. Gene names and germline match the mouse. The read terminates 4 residues before the CDR3 end, so the remaining end is supplied by the germline J gene. Other DNA sequences in the sample encode the same CDR3. The chain uses TRBV13-3 and TRBJ2-2; the match to TRBD2 covers 10 bases. CDR1 and CDR2 (germline): NNHDY, SYVADS. J lost 3 bases, V lost 4 bases, and 3 bases had no gene match. The CDR3 runs to 15 residues. This chain's CDR3 is CASSRDWGDTGQLYF. Partial CDR3 DNA: TGTGCCAGCAGTCGCGACTGGGGGGACACCGGG.

About this clone itself: Gene names follow the mouse nomenclature. The CDR3 end falls 4 residues outside the read, so it is completed with the germline J gene. The V and J genes are TRBV17 and TRBJ2-7; TRBD1 might be the D (6 bases). CDR3 length: 13 residues. Deletions cut 6 bases from V and 2 bases from J, with 11 bases between. Germline CDR1 MNHDT, CDR2 YYDKIL. The CDR3 bases that were read are TGTGCTAGCAGCCCGGGACAAACCTAT. Translation gives CASSPGQTY. The whole CDR3 sequence is CASSPGQTYEQYF.

This clone was observed at least ten times. There is a difference at residue 12 between the TCRdb protein and the DNA translation, so the protein given here was translated from the DNA. Genes and germline are mouse. The observed sequence ends 3 residues before the CDR3 terminus, with the missing tail filled in from the germline J gene. The chain recombines TRBV13-3 with TRBJ1-6; 7 bases align to TRBD1. TRBJ1-6 is filed as an ORF, its function uncertain. Germline V gene sequence: CDR1 NNHDY, CDR2 SYVADS. This CDR3 contains 15 residues. Trimming at V came to 2 bases and at J to 5 bases, leaving 4 bases not matched to a gene. CDR3 loop: CASSEEGANNSPLYF. Incomplete CDR3 DNA: TGTGCCAGCAGTGAGGAGGGGGCGAATAATTCGCCC.

This clone was found many times. Any gene name here is a mouse gene name. The CDR3 end falls 4 residues outside the read, so it is completed with the germline J gene. V is TRBV13-3 and J is TRBJ2-7, with 7 bases identical to TRBD1. Per the germline V gene, CDR1 is NNHDY and CDR2 is SYVADS. The ends lost 2 bases at V and 2 bases at J; junction bases unmatched: 4. The CDR3 is made up of 14 amino acids. The CDR3 sequence: CASSDPGQPYEQYF. The CDR3 bases that were read are TGTGCCAGCAGTGACCCGGGACAGCCCTAT.

Comments on this clone: Germline and genes here are mouse. The read halts 4 residues ahead of the CDR3 end, with the missing end drawn from the germline J gene. The chain links TRBV1 to TRBJ2-1; D unresolved. This CDR3 spans 13 amino acids. Trimming stripped 3 bases from V and 4 bases from J, with 7 bases between. Germline CDR1 reads NSQYPW; CDR2 reads LRSPGD (reference sequence). The CDR3 loop is CTCSASQYAEQFF. The covered CDR3 bases are TGCACCTGCAGTGCTAGCCAGTATGCT. The complete variable domain, with remaining parts taken from reference TRBV1 and TRBJ2-1, reads VTLLEQNPRWRLVPRGQAVNLRCILKNSQYPWMSWYQQDLQKQLQWLFTLRSPGDKEVKSLPGADYLATRVTDTELRLQVANMSQGRTLYCTCSASQYAEQFFGPGTRLTVL.

Only a few counts were recorded for this clone. The gene names given are mouse names. Sequencing ends 4 residues short of the CDR3 end; the germline J gene provides the rest. The rearrangement joins TRBV12-2 to TRBJ1-2, with a weak D call TRBD1 (6 bases). Germline lookup yields CDR1 SGHLS and CDR2 HYDKME. The CDR3 covers 13 residues. V lost 1 base and J 4 bases, leaving 9 bases between the germline ends. CDR3 DNA (partial): TGTGCCAGCTCTCTACCAGGGGTCTCC. Translating gives CASSLPGVS. In full, the CDR3 is CASSLPGVSDYTF. The full variable domain, its missing parts supplied by reference TRBV12-2 and TRBJ1-2, is NSGVVQSPRYIIKGKGERSILKCIPISGHLSVAWYQQTQGQELKFFIQHYDKMERDKGNLPSRFSVQQFDDYHSEMNMSALELEDSAVYFCASSLPGVSDYTFGSGTRLLVI.

As concerns this clone: Gene names and germline match the mouse. The read comes to an end 4 residues before the CDR3 does, leaving the germline J gene to fill in the end. This chain links TRBV13-3 with TRBJ2-4, with a tentative D call TRBD1 (6 bases). The V gene's germline CDR1 is NNHDY and CDR2 SYVADS. Deletions cut 2 bases from V and 2 bases from J, with 9 bases between. The CDR3 runs to 14 residues. The chain's CDR3 is CASSEGTPQNTLYF. Partial CDR3 DNA: TGTGCCAGCAGTGAAGGGACACCTCAAAAC.

Note on this clone: A mismatch at residue 12 separates the TCRdb protein from the translated DNA, so the protein presented here was translated from the DNA. Germline and genes: mouse. The read is 3 residues too short to cover the CDR3 end, so that end is filled in from the germline J gene. The V gene is TRBV13-1, the J gene TRBJ1-6; 7 positions match TRBD1. TRBJ1-6 is flagged as an ORF with uncertain function. The CDR3 runs to 15 residues. The ends lost 2 bases at V and 7 bases at J; junction bases unmatched: 6. Germline assignment: CDR1 NSHNY and CDR2 SYGAGN. CDR3 bases read: TGTGCCAGCAGTGAGAGAGGGGACAGAAATTCGCCC. It yields the protein CASSERGDRNSP. The CDR3 in full is CASSERGDRNSPLYF.

With respect to this clone: Each gene name is a mouse one. The read stops 4 residues short of the end of the CDR3; the missing end is completed from the germline J gene. The V and J genes are TRBV13-1 and TRBJ2-3; 9 bases align to TRBD1. This CDR3 has 14 residues. Germline CDR1 reads NSHNY; CDR2 reads SYGAGN. J gave up 4 bases and V 2 bases, and 2 bases lay outside the gene matches. CDR3 bases read: TGTGCCAGCAGTGACGGGACAGGGACAGAA. Translated, it gives CASSDGTGTE. The full CDR3 protein reads CASSDGTGTETLYF.

A note on this clone: Genes here carry mouse names. The read terminates 4 residues before the CDR3 end, so the remaining end is supplied by the germline J gene. This sequence joins TRBV13-2 and TRBJ2-1; 8 nucleotides agree with TRBD1. The J segment lost 0 bases and the V segment lost 4 bases, leaving 3 bases of the junction unmatched. CDR1 and CDR2 from the germline V gene are NNHNN and SYGAGS (reference sequence). The CDR3 consists of 15 residues. Partial CDR3 DNA: TGTGCCAGCGGTTCCGGGACAGGTAACTATGCT. It translates to CASGSGTGNYA. The CDR3 reads in full as CASGSGTGNYAEQFF.